Following are 14 T cell receptor beta chains from one sample sequenced in a study of beta chain features in type 1 diabetes. Expressed TCRB transcripts got sequenced, as all isolated RNA was reverse transcribed. Clones were read by immunoSEQ multiplex PCR, and TCRdb kept only the in-frame ones, dropping some. The data contain some 240,000 clones, 9.5% to 13% of them singletons. Material: central memory CD4+ T cells from blood. Receptor source: a man aged 18-30 years in good health.

Remarks on this clone: A junction boundary mismatches the germline segment, possibly from a read error. The CDR3 sequence is CVWSWGREQYF. CDR3 sequence (DNA): TGTGTCTGGAGCTGGGGGCGCGAGCAGTACTTC. The rearrangement joins TRBV30 to TRBJ2-7, with a possible D match to TRBD1 (6 bases). The CDR3 loop spans 11 amino acids. The germline V gene encodes CDR1 GTSNPN and CDR2 SVGIG (reference sequence).

V gene TRBV5-1 combines with J gene TRBJ2-7, with 10 bases fitting TRBD1. The ends lost 1 base at V and 7 bases at J; junction bases unmatched: 8. CDR1 SGHRS and CDR2 YFSETQ come from the germline V gene. The CDR3 length is 15 residues. CDR3: CASSLLGTGVEEQYF. Written as DNA, the CDR3 is TGCGCCAGCAGCTTGTTGGGGACAGGGGTTGAAGAGCAGTACTTC.

This clone has ten or more counts. The chain carries TRBV23-1 and TRBJ2-1; 7 nucleotides agree with TRBD1. TRBV23-1 is an open reading frame whose function is uncertain. The ends lost 3 bases at V and 7 bases at J; junction bases unmatched: 18. This CDR3 contains 18 residues. The CDR3 nucleotides are TGCGCCAGCAGTCACCGACCCCGAGACAGGGAGAGTTTAAATGAGCAGTTCTTC. Amino acids: CASSHRPRDRESLNEQFF.

This clone was found a few times. The chain employs TRBV5-1 and TRBJ2-3; 8 nucleotides align to TRBD1. Germline V gives CDR1 SGHRS, CDR2 YFSETQ. This CDR3 has 15 residues. V trimming: 7 bases; J trimming: 0 bases; junction bases outside the gene matches: 7. The CDR3 loop reads CASRHQGASTDTQYF. The CDR3 coding sequence is TGCGCCAGCCGTCATCAGGGGGCTAGCACAGATACGCAGTATTTT.

The J gene is TRBJ2-5, the V gene TRBV7-2; tentative D call: TRBD1 (6 bases). This CDR3 has 15 residues. CDR1 is SGHTA and CDR2 is FQGNSA in the germline V gene. V was shortened by 5 bases and J by 4 bases, with 17 bases between the two germline ends. The CDR3 coding sequence is TGTGCCAGCAGCCCAGGTGGGGGCCTTCGAGAGACCCAGTACTTC. It is translated as CASSPGGGLRETQYF.

The chain uses TRBV29-1 and TRBJ2-2; D possibly corresponds to TRBD1 (6 bases). This CDR3 is 15 amino acids long. Trimming stripped 1 base from V and 1 base from J, with 10 bases between. Germline V gene data show CDR1 as SQVTM and CDR2 as ANQGSEA. The CDR3 sequence: CSVEGDTKNTGELFF. CDR3 nucleotide sequence: TGCAGCGTTGAAGGGGACACCAAGAACACCGGGGAGCTGTTTTTT.

The chain combines TRBV23-1 with TRBJ1-5; TRBD1 might be the D (5 bases). TRBV23-1 is identified as an open reading frame with a role that is uncertain. The V end lost 4 bases, the J end lost 5 bases, and 18 bases lay between the germline ends. The CDR3 runs 16 residues. The CDR3 here is CASSRVPRQRYQPQHF. In DNA, the CDR3 is TGCGCCAGCAGTCGAGTCCCCCGACAGCGGTATCAGCCCCAGCATTTT.

J is TRBJ2-7 and V is TRBV28; 11 nucleotides line up with TRBD2. This CDR3 has 14 residues. Germline assignment: CDR1 MDHEN and CDR2 SYDVKM. Trimming took 6 bases from V and 6 from J; bases not matched to a gene: 7. The CDR3 protein is CASRGGLAGREQYF. The CDR3 DNA is TGTGCCAGCAGGGGAGGACTAGCGGGCCGCGAGCAGTACTTC.

This clone was detected many times. This rearrangement joins TRBV11-2 to TRBJ2-7, with D hard to call. This CDR3 has 11 amino acids. Germline loops: CDR1 SGHAT, CDR2 FQNNGV. Trimming stripped 1 base from V and 6 bases from J, with 4 bases between. The DNA for the CDR3 is TGTGCCAGCAGCTTAGGATCCGAGCAGTACTTC. Its protein is CASSLGSEQYF.

This clone was seen a handful of times. The rearrangement uses TRBV28 and TRBJ2-1; 9 bases agree with TRBD1. Trimming removed 2 bases from V and 5 bases from J; junction bases left unmatched: 4. Germline loops: CDR1 MDHEN, CDR2 SYDVKM. The CDR3 is 15 residues long. The CDR3 sequence is CASSLEGQGDNEQFF. DNA for the CDR3: TGTGCCAGCAGTTTAGAGGGACAGGGTGACAATGAGCAGTTCTTC.

The chain is built from TRBV30 and TRBJ2-7; tentative D call: TRBD2 (5 bases). Between the trimmed V and J ends, which lost 0 bases and 6 bases, there was a span of 12 bases. This CDR3 is 13 amino acids long. The V gene's germline CDR1 is GTSNPN and CDR2 SVGIG (reference sequence). The CDR3 spells CAWSVGLALEQYF. CDR3 coding DNA: TGTGCCTGGAGTGTTGGGCTAGCCCTCGAGCAGTACTTC.

The rearrangement links TRBV7-2 to TRBJ2-5; 9 bases line up with TRBD2. Looked up from germline, CDR1 is SGHTA and CDR2 is FQGNSA. The CDR3 extends over 15 amino acids. The trim removed 0 bases at V and 2 bases at J, leaving 1 base unmatched. The CDR3 reads CASSLATSGQETQYF. The CDR3 bases are TGTGCCAGCAGCTTAGCGACTAGCGGACAAGAGACCCAGTACTTC.

The J gene is TRBJ2-7, the V gene TRBV11-2; possibly TRBD1 for D (5 bases). CDR3 size: 15 residues. Germline V lookup: CDR1 SGHAT, CDR2 FQNNGV. V was trimmed by 0 bases and J by 0 bases, leaving 9 bases between them. CDR3 DNA sequence: TGTGCCAGCAGCTTAGATCGGACACACTCCTACGAGCAGTACTTC. Its protein product is CASSLDRTHSYEQYF.

This clone was recorded a few times. J is TRBJ2-7 and V is TRBV11-2; 7 nucleotides match TRBD1. From germline, CDR1 is SGHAT and CDR2 FQNNGV. J was trimmed by 3 bases and V by 5 bases; bases with no gene match: 22. CDR3 length equals 19 residues. The CDR3 spells CASSLSLGTTGQSSYEQYF. The CDR3 DNA sequence: TGTGCCAGCAGCCTATCTCTGGGTACGACAGGGCAGTCGAGCTACGAGCAGTACTTC.